The next 23 T cell receptor beta chains were all read from a single sample in a study of blood T cell repertoires in COVID-19 (dated by TCRdb to about 2020). The method behind the library was the immunoSEQ multiplex PCR assay. In TCRdb, the immuneACCESS table is reduced to in-frame sequences with V and J assigned. These tables do not hold every clone; where another copy was compared, an unresolved V gene accounts for under half, and the others remain unexplained. This sample is represented by about 290,000 clones; around four fifths of them were singletons. Approximately 4.1% of the sample is in the top ten clones. Source material: peripheral blood. The receptors stem from a woman between 45 and 60 years old with active or convalescent COVID-19.

The chain joins TRBV28 to TRBJ1-2, with TRBD1 as a possible D gene (6 bases). Between the trimmed V and J ends, which lost 5 bases and 2 bases, there was a span of 12 bases. CDR3 length: 14 residues. Germline V gene sequence: CDR1 MDHEN, CDR2 SYDVKM. CDR3 region: CASSITQGNYGYTF. CDR3 sequence (DNA): TGTGCCAGCAGTATAACACAGGGAAACTATGGCTACACCTTC.

The count of this clone is one. This sequence joins TRBV18 and TRBJ2-7, with TRBD1 matching 8 bases. This CDR3 comprises 14 residues. V shed 4 bases and J 3 bases; nucleotides not matched to a gene: 5. Germline loops: CDR1 KGHSH, CDR2 LQKENI. DNA for the CDR3: TGTGCCAGCTCACGCGACAGGGGAGACTACGAGCAGTACTTC. The encoded protein is CASSRDRGDYEQYF.

CDR3 sequence (DNA): TGCGCCAGCAGCTCTGGACAGGGTGGAGGGGAAAAACTGTTTTTT. This gives the protein CASSSGQGGGEKLFF. The chain employs TRBV5-1 and TRBJ1-4, with TRBD1 identical over 8 bases. CDR1 is SGHRS and CDR2 is YFSETQ in the germline V gene. J gave up 8 bases and V 3 bases, and 9 bases lay outside the gene matches. The CDR3 runs 15 residues.

The V and J genes are TRBV15 and TRBJ2-3, with TRBD2 matching over 12 bases. This CDR3 has 16 amino acids. With V trimmed by 3 bases and J by 3 bases, 4 bases remained unmatched. Germline CDR1 and CDR2: LNHNV and YYDKDF (reference sequence). The CDR3 loop reads CATSSETSGSTDTQYF. CDR3 in DNA: TGTGCCACCAGCAGCGAGACTAGCGGGAGTACAGATACGCAGTATTTT.

CDR3 coding DNA: TGTGCCAGCAGTTTAGGGACAGTCTATGGCTACACCTTC. Translating it yields CASSLGTVYGYTF. The chain recombines TRBV28 with TRBJ1-2, with 7 bases aligning to TRBD1. The V gene's germline CDR1 is MDHEN and CDR2 SYDVKM. J lost 4 bases, V lost 2 bases, and 1 base had no gene match. CDR3 length equals 13 residues.

The chain joins TRBV24-1 to TRBJ1-5; TRBD1 aligns across 7 bases. Germline V gene lookup returns CDR1 KGHDR and CDR2 SFDVKD. This CDR3 is built from 16 residues. Trimming cost V 4 bases and J 5 bases; bases outside gene matches: 10. The CDR3 is CATSDRNRGWDQPQHF. For the CDR3, the DNA is TGTGCCACCAGTGACCGTAACAGGGGATGGGATCAGCCCCAGCATTTT.

The J gene is TRBJ1-1, the V gene TRBV28, with 7 bases aligning to TRBD1. CDR1 and CDR2 from the germline V gene are MDHEN and SYDVKM. The length of the CDR3 is 14 residues. The V segment lost 2 bases and the J segment 4 bases; nucleotides outside the gene matches: 4. In DNA form, the CDR3 reads TGTGCCAGCAGTTTACCACAGGGGCGCACTGAAGCTTTCTTT. It yields the protein CASSLPQGRTEAFF.

This sequence joins TRBV5-1 and TRBJ1-2; 8 positions match TRBD1. The ends lost 4 bases at V and 6 bases at J; junction bases unmatched: 5. Germline assignment: CDR1 SGHRS and CDR2 YFSETQ. The CDR3 extends over 13 amino acids. CDR3 protein: CASSPTGGNGYTF. Written as DNA, the CDR3 is TGCGCCAGCAGCCCCACAGGGGGTAATGGCTACACCTTC.

The chain links TRBV5-1 to TRBJ1-1; no firm D call. The CDR3 runs 13 residues. Germline V gene sequence: CDR1 SGHRS, CDR2 YFSETQ. Trimming removed 0 bases from V and 7 bases from J, with 10 bases in between. The CDR3 nucleotides read TGCGCCAGCAGCTTGGGCGGGTTGGGTGAAGCTTTCTTT. Encoded protein: CASSLGGLGEAFF.

The genes are TRBV13 and TRBJ1-3; D is perhaps TRBD1 (6 bases). Trimming shortened V by 4 bases and J by 0 bases, and 13 bases separated the two germline ends. CDR1 and CDR2 (germline): PRHDT, FYEKMQ (reference sequence). The CDR3 contains 16 residues. CDR3 loop: CASSYDRFSSGNTIYF. The CDR3, as DNA: TGTGCCAGCAGCTACGACAGGTTCTCCTCTGGAAACACCATATATTTT.

The chain combines TRBV13 with TRBJ2-3; TRBD2 aligns across 12 bases. The CDR3 sequence is 18 residues long. After removal of 5 bases from V and 3 bases from J, the junction contained 12 bases not matched to a gene. CDR1 PRHDT and CDR2 FYEKMQ come from the germline V gene (reference sequence). The CDR3 loop is CASSPRTSGIPQTDTQYF. DNA of the CDR3: TGTGCCAGCAGCCCTAGGACTAGCGGGATCCCACAGACAGATACGCAGTATTTT. The full variable domain, rest sourced from reference TRBV13 and TRBJ2-3, is AAGVIQSPRHLIKEKRETATLKCYPIPRHDTVYWYQQGPGQDPQFLISFYEKMQSDKGSIPDRFSAQQFSDYHSELNMSSLELGDSALYFCASSPRTSGIPQTDTQYFGPGTRLTVL.

The chain couples TRBV19 to TRBJ1-5, with 7 bases matching TRBD1. This CDR3 is 17 amino acids long. The V gene end was trimmed by 4 bases and the J gene end by 0 bases; junction bases not matched to a gene: 9. The germline CDR1 and CDR2 sequences are LNHDA and SQIVND (reference sequence). The CDR3 DNA reads as TGTGCCAGTAGTAGGGGACAGCTCAGAAATAGCAATCAGCCCCAGCATTTT. It encodes CASSRGQLRNSNQPQHF.

This clone has only one observation. This chain links TRBV9 with TRBJ1-6, with 7 bases identical to TRBD1. Losses at the gene ends were 4 bases for V and 5 bases for J; bases not matched to a gene: 6. Germline V gene lookup returns CDR1 SGDLS and CDR2 YYNGEE. The length of the CDR3 is 15 residues. The CDR3 sequence is CASSSRDSHNSPLHF. The CDR3 nucleotides read TGTGCCAGCAGCAGCCGGGACAGCCATAATTCACCCCTCCACTTT.

V and J are TRBV19 and TRBJ1-5; D is unclear. The ends were cut back, 8 bases at V and 0 bases at J, with 5 bases in the middle. The CDR3 totals 12 residues. Germline V CDR1 and CDR2: LNHDA, SQIVND (reference sequence). The CDR3, as DNA: TGTGCCAGTCGGTTTAGCAATCAGCCCCAGCATTTT. This gives the protein CASRFSNQPQHF.

The V call is TRBV19, the J call TRBJ1-5, with 8 bases matching TRBD1. Germline V lookup: CDR1 LNHDA, CDR2 SQIVND (reference sequence). The trim removed 6 bases at V and 2 bases at J, leaving 6 bases unmatched. The CDR3 sequence is 15 residues long. The CDR3 sequence: CASSTQGQGNQPQHF. CDR3 in DNA: TGTGCCAGTAGCACTCAGGGACAGGGCAATCAGCCCCAGCATTTT.

The chain has TRBV5-4 and TRBJ2-3; D may be TRBD1 (5 bases). The CDR3 totals 15 residues. V gave up 4 bases and J gave up 2 bases, with 14 bases separating them. Germline lookup yields CDR1 SGHNT and CDR2 YYREEE (reference sequence). As DNA, the CDR3 is TGTGCCAGCAGCATGACAGCGCTTAACACAGATACGCAGTATTTT. Encoded protein: CASSMTALNTDTQYF.

The chain joins TRBV5-1 to TRBJ2-1; D uncertain. Trimming removed 4 bases from V and 4 bases from J, with 12 bases in between. Germline V gene data show CDR1 as SGHRS and CDR2 as YFSETQ. CDR3 length: 14 amino acids. CDR3 sequence reads: CASSLDWSYNEQFF. The DNA for the CDR3 is TGCGCCAGCAGCCTTGACTGGAGTTACAATGAGCAGTTCTTC.

The V and J genes are TRBV6-1 and TRBJ1-3; the D gene is possibly TRBD1 (5 bases). The CDR3 loop spans 15 amino acids. Germline loops: CDR1 MNHNS, CDR2 SASEGT. V lost 3 bases, J lost 2 bases, and 11 bases lay in between. As DNA, the CDR3 is TGTGCCAGCAGTGAGGGGGGTACAACTGGAAACACCATATATTTT. Translated: CASSEGGTTGNTIYF.

This chain connects TRBV4-2 to TRBJ1-3; D perhaps matches TRBD1 (6 bases). V was cut by 3 bases and J by 2 bases, with 14 bases left in between. This CDR3 spans 16 amino acids. Looked up from germline, CDR1 is LGHNA and CDR2 is YNFKEQ. The CDR3 nucleotides are TGTGCCAGCAGCCAGGAAAGGAACAGGGCTGGAAACACCATATATTTT. It translates to CASSQERNRAGNTIYF.

The CDR3 protein is CASVPQEGSGGSSYNEQFF. The CDR3, as DNA: TGTGCCAGCGTCCCCCAGGAGGGTAGCGGCGGGAGCTCCTACAATGAGCAGTTCTTC. This chain joins TRBV18 and TRBJ2-1; TRBD2 agrees at 7 bases. The CDR3 totals 19 residues. Unmatched junction bases numbered 19, after V lost 8 bases and J lost 0 bases. Germline CDR1 KGHSH, CDR2 LQKENI.

This clone was seen ten or more times. The rearrangement links TRBV11-3 to TRBJ2-1, with TRBD2 matching over 7 bases. The CDR3 is made up of 12 amino acids. Germline CDR1 SGHNT, CDR2 YENEEA. The V segment lost 5 bases and the J segment 9 bases; nucleotides outside the gene matches: 4. As DNA, the CDR3 is TGTGCCAGCAGCCCCGGGGGGAGTGAGCAGTTCTTC. This encodes CASSPGGSEQFF. Full variable domain (missing parts from reference TRBV11-3 and TRBJ2-1): EAGVVQSPRYKIIEKKQPVAFWCNPISGHNTLYWYLQNLGQGPELLIRYENEEAVDDSQLPKDRFSAERLKGVDSTLKIQPAELGDSAVYLCASSPGGSEQFFGPGTRLTVL.

The chain carries TRBV6-5 and TRBJ2-6; D not certain. This CDR3 region has 15 residues. Germline V gene sequence: CDR1 MNHEY, CDR2 SVGAGI. V lost 4 bases, J lost 4 bases, and 11 bases lay in between. This chain's CDR3 is CASSFGGVGANVLTF. The CDR3 bases are TGTGCCAGCAGTTTCGGCGGTGTCGGGGCCAACGTCCTGACTTTC.

The V gene is TRBV28, the J gene TRBJ2-7; D remains ambiguous. Germline-derived CDR1 and CDR2 are MDHEN and SYDVKM. The CDR3 spans 13 residues. V was shortened by 6 bases and J by 2 bases, with 11 bases between the two germline ends. This CDR3 is CASSLPPAYEQYF. The DNA for the CDR3 is TGTGCCAGCAGCCTTCCCCCTGCCTACGAGCAGTACTTC.